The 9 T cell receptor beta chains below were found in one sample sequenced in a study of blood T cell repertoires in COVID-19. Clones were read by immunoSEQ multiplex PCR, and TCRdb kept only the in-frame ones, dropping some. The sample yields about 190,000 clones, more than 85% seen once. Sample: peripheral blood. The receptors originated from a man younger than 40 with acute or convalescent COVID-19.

The DNA of the CDR3 is TGTGCCAGCAGTGAAACAAGGGCCAACGTCCTGACTTTC. Protein product: CASSETRANVLTF. This chain uses TRBV12-3 or TRBV12-4 with TRBJ2-6; D gene uncertain. CDR3 length: 13 amino acids. With 5 bases removed from V and 5 bases from J, the gap between germline ends came to 7 bases.

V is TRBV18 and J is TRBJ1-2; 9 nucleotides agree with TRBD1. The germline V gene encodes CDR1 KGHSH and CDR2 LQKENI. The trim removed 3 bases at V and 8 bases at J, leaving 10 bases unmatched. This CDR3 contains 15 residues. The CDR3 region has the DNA TGTGCCAGCTCACCTTCTTGGACAGGGGTTGAAGGCTACACCTTC. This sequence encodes CASSPSWTGVEGYTF.

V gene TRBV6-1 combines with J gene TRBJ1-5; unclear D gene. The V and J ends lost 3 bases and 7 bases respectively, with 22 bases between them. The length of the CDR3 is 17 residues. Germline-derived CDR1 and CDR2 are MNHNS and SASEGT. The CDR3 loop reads CASSESPADLWRQPQHF. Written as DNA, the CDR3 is TGTGCCAGCAGTGAGAGTCCGGCGGACCTATGGAGGCAGCCCCAGCATTTT.

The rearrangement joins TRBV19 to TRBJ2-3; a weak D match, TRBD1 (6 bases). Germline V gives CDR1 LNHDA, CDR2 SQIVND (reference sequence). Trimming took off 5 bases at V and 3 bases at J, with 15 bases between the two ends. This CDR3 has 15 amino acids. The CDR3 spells CASSSLQGGTDTQYF. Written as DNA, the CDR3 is TGTGCCAGTAGTTCATTGCAAGGGGGAACAGATACGCAGTATTTT.

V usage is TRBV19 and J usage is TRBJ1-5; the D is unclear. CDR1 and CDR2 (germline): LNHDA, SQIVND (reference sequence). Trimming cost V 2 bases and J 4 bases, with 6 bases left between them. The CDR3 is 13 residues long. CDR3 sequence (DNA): TGTGCCAGTAGTATAACAGATAATCAGCCCCAGCATTTT. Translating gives CASSITDNQPQHF.

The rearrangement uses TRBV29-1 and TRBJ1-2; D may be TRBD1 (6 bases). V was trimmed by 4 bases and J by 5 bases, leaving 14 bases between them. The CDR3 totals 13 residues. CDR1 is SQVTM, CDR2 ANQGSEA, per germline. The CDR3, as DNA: TGCAGCGTTGCCACAGGGCCCAATTATGGCTACACCTTC. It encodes CSVATGPNYGYTF.

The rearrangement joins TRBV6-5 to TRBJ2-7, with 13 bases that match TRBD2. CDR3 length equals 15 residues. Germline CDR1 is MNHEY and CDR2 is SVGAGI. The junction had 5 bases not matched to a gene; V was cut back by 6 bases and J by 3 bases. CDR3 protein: CASRQGLAGVYEQYF. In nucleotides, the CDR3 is TGTGCCAGCAGGCAAGGACTAGCGGGAGTCTACGAGCAGTACTTC.

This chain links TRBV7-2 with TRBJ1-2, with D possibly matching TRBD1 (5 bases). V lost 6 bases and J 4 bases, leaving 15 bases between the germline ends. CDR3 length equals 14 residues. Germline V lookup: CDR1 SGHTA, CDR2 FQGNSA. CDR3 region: CASSSPGRGYGYTF. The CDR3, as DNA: TGTGCCAGCAGTTCCCCCGGGAGGGGCTATGGCTACACCTTC.

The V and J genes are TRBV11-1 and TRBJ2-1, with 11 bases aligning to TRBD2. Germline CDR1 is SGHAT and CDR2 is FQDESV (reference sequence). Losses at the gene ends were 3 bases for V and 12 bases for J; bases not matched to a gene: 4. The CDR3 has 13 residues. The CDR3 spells CASSFSGREGQFF. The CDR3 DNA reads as TGTGCCAGCAGCTTTAGCGGGAGGGAGGGGCAGTTCTTC.